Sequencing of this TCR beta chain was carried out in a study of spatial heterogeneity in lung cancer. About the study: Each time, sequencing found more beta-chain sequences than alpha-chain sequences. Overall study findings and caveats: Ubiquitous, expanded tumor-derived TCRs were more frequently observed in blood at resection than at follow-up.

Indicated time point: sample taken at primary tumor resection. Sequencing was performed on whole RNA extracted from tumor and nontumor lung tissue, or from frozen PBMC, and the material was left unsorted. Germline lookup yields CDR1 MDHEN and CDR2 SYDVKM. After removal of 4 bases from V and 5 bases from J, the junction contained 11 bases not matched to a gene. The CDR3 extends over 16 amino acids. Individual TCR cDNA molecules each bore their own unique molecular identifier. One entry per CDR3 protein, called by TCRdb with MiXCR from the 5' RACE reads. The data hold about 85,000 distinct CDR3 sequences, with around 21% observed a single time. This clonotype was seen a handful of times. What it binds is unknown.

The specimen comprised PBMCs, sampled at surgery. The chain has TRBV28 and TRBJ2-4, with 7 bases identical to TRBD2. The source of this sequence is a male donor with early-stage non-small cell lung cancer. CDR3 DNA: TGTGCCAGCAGTTGGGAAGGTCTGGGAGGGCAAAACATTCAGTACTTC. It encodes CASSWEGLGGQNIQYF.